These 27 T cell receptor beta chains share one sample of origin, sequenced in a study of blood T cells in healthy people across ages. Using a J-beta primer mix together with a sample-barcoded 5' primer, a second PCR was run for roughly 7 to 11 cycles. TCRdb redid the calling of the 5' RACE reads with MiXCR, one entry per CDR3 protein. The sample includes 650,000 to 800,000 distinct CDR3 sequences, around 43% of them seen just once. The sample consisted of blood. The origin of the receptors is a man in his 60s in good health.

Remarks on this clonotype: At one end the junction does not follow the germline gene, possibly because of a read error. V is TRBV27 and J is TRBJ2-7; 8 bases are a match to TRBD1. This CDR3 comprises 15 residues. The germline gives CDR1 MNHEY, CDR2 SMNVEV (reference sequence). The chain's CDR3 is CASSLSYRGSYKQYF. The CDR3 DNA reads as TGTGCCAGCAGTTTATCGTACAGGGGGTCCTACAAGCAGTACTTC.

The chain recombines TRBV15 with TRBJ2-7; the D gene is possibly TRBD1 (6 bases). CDR3 length: 16 amino acids. From germline, CDR1 is LNHNV and CDR2 YYDKDF (reference sequence). The germline V and J ends were trimmed by 0 bases and 3 bases, with 15 bases remaining between them. The DNA of the CDR3 is TGTGCCACCAGCAGAGATATGGGGGTAGGGGGCTACGAGCAGTACTTC. Translation: CATSRDMGVGGYEQYF.

As concerns this clonotype: This may arise from a read error, as a much more abundant clone is one base away. V usage is TRBV5-5 and J usage is TRBJ2-4, with 9 bases fitting TRBD1. The assigned J gene may be wrong: the sequence end matches TRBJ2-7 better. There are 15 residues in the CDR3. Germline V gives CDR1 SGHKS, CDR2 YYEKEE (reference sequence). CDR3 bases: TGTGCCAGCAGCTCAACAGGGGGCAGCAGCTGCGAGCAGTACTTC. It is translated as CASSSTGGSSCEQYF.

The V and J genes are TRBV3-1 and TRBJ1-4; a weak D match, TRBD1 (5 bases). CDR1 and CDR2 (germline): LGHDT, YNNKEL (reference sequence). V lost 4 bases and J 8 bases, leaving 14 bases between the germline ends. This CDR3 region has 14 residues. CDR3 coding DNA: TGTGCCAGCAGCCTGACAGAGAGAGCAGAAAAACTGTTTTTT. This translates into CASSLTERAEKLFF.

The genes are TRBV6-2 or TRBV6-3 and TRBJ1-5, with D hard to call. Trimming removed 7 bases from V and 0 bases from J, with 13 bases in between. From germline, CDR1 is MNHEY and CDR2 SVGEGT. CDR3 length equals 15 residues. CDR3 nucleotides: TGTGCCAGCACCAAGGCGGAGTATAGCAATCAGCCCCAGCATTTT. It specifies CASTKAEYSNQPQHF.

This clonotype appeared a few times. The chain recombines TRBV6-6 with TRBJ1-1; unclear D gene. Germline V gives CDR1 MNHNY, CDR2 SVGAGI (reference sequence). CDR3 length equals 14 residues. Trimming stripped 7 bases from V and 0 bases from J, with 12 bases between. The CDR3 spells CASTRGELNTEAFF. DNA for the CDR3: TGTGCCAGCACCCGAGGAGAGTTGAACACTGAAGCTTTCTTT.

The rearrangement uses TRBV4-3 and TRBJ2-5; 7 bases align to TRBD2. Per germline, CDR1 LGHNA and CDR2 YSLEER. V dropped 1 base and J dropped 11; count of bases not matched to a gene: 16. This CDR3 has 16 residues. CDR3 nucleotide sequence: TGCGCCAGCAGCCAAGTCCAGGGTGACCGAGCCGGGGGGCAGTACTTC. This codes for CASSQVQGDRAGGQYF.

V and J are TRBV12-3 or TRBV12-4 and TRBJ1-4; the D is unclear. V was pared by 3 bases and J by 7 bases, with 6 bases between. The CDR3 runs 12 residues. The CDR3 is CASSFVAEKLFF. The CDR3 bases are TGTGCCAGCAGTTTCGTCGCTGAAAAACTGTTTTTT.

This clonotype appeared a few times. The V and J genes are TRBV25-1 and TRBJ2-5; 9 bases fit TRBD1. The DNA end is a closer match to TRBJ2-7, so the J assignment may be wrong. Germline loops: CDR1 MGHDK, CDR2 SYGVNS. There are 16 residues in the CDR3. CDR3 bases: TGTGCCAGCAGTGGGCCCTTCGGGACAGGGATCTACGAGCAGTACTTC. Protein: CASSGPFGTGIYEQYF.

The chain has TRBV20-1 and TRBJ1-6, with no clear D. Germline V gene data show CDR1 as DFQATT and CDR2 as SNEGSKA (reference sequence). V was pared by 0 bases and J by 7 bases, with 7 bases between. This CDR3 contains 13 residues. DNA of the CDR3: TGCAGTGCTAGAGATTTCAGGAATTCACCCCTCCACTTT. The encoded protein is CSARDFRNSPLHF.

This clonotype has more than one count but fewer than ten. DNA for the CDR3: TGTGCCAGCGGACTGCGGTACAATGAGCAGTTCTTC. Its translation is CASGLRYNEQFF. The chain carries TRBV12-3 or TRBV12-4 and TRBJ2-1; tentative D call: TRBD2 (5 bases). This CDR3 comprises 12 residues. The V gene lost 8 bases and the J gene lost 4 bases, with 9 bases spanning the gap.

This clonotype was recorded a few times. The chain combines TRBV28 with TRBJ2-1; 10 positions match TRBD2. With 6 bases clipped from V and 0 bases from J, the junction kept 8 bases outside the gene matches. From germline, CDR1 is MDHEN and CDR2 SYDVKM. This CDR3 comprises 17 residues. CDR3 amino acids: CASSRTSGASSYNEQFF. CDR3 bases: TGTGCCAGCAGCCGAACTAGCGGGGCTAGCTCCTACAATGAGCAGTTCTTC.

This clonotype was picked up one time. The rearrangement joins TRBV7-2 to TRBJ2-1, with 8 bases lining up with TRBD1. The end of the DNA fits TRBJ2-7 better, so the J call may be wrong. CDR1 and CDR2 (germline): SGHTA, FQGNSA. The length of the CDR3 is 15 residues. CDR3 region: CASSSDRARYNEQYF. CDR3 nucleotide sequence: TGTGCCAGCAGCTCGGACAGGGCAAGGTACAATGAGCAGTACTTC.

In its sample, this clonotype was seen a few times. The chain carries TRBV6-1 and TRBJ1-2; a possible D gene is TRBD1 (5 bases). Trimming removed 2 bases from V and 4 bases from J, with 14 bases in between. This CDR3 comprises 15 residues. Germline-derived CDR1 and CDR2 are MNHNS and SASEGT. This CDR3 is CASSESPTETYGYTF. CDR3 coding DNA: TGTGCCAGCAGTGAATCCCCGACAGAGACCTATGGCTACACCTTC.

As to this clonotype: A much larger clonotype is one base distant, so this may be a read error. The genes are TRBV5-1 and TRBJ2-7, with a weak D call TRBD2 (5 bases). Trimming cost V 4 bases and J 5 bases, with 10 bases left between them. The CDR3 length is 12 residues. Per germline, CDR1 SGHRS and CDR2 YFSETQ. CDR3 amino acids: CASSPDGDEQYF. DNA of the CDR3: TGCGCCAGCAGCCCCGACGGGGACGAGCAGTACTTC.

The sample holds a few counts of this clonotype. The rearrangement uses TRBV18 and TRBJ2-7, with D maybe TRBD2 (7 bases). Trimming stripped 3 bases from V and 6 bases from J, with 21 bases between. This CDR3 is built from 16 residues. Per germline, CDR1 KGHSH and CDR2 LQKENI. For the CDR3, the DNA is TGTGCCAGCTCACCGTCGCCTATACGCGGGGGCTCCGAGCAGTACTTC. The encoded protein is CASSPSPIRGGSEQYF.

Only a few counts were recorded for this clonotype. This rearrangement joins TRBV6-5 to TRBJ1-4; unclear D gene. The CDR3 length is 15 residues. V was trimmed by 5 bases and J by 6 bases, leaving 16 bases between them. Germline CDR1 and CDR2: MNHEY and SVGAGI. The CDR3, as DNA: TGTGCCAGCAGTCTTAGAGGTGCGGGAGATGAAAAACTGTTTTTT. It yields the protein CASSLRGAGDEKLFF.

This chain links TRBV24-1 with TRBJ2-1; 8 bases match TRBD2. The CDR3 extends over 16 amino acids. Germline CDR1 is KGHDR and CDR2 is SFDVKD. Losses at the gene ends were 2 bases for V and 4 bases for J; bases not matched to a gene: 6. The CDR3 coding sequence is TGTGCCACCAGTGATTCCCCAGCGGGGGATTACAATGAGCAGTTCTTC. It yields the protein CATSDSPAGDYNEQFF.

The genes are TRBV6-1 and TRBJ1-1; 8 bases align to TRBD1. The CDR3 runs 14 residues. V lost 6 bases and J lost 3; bases outside the gene matches: 6. The germline CDR1 and CDR2 sequences are MNHNS and SASEGT. CDR3 protein: CASRETGAYTEAFF. CDR3 coding DNA: TGTGCCAGCAGGGAGACAGGGGCGTACACTGAAGCTTTCTTT.

Note on this clonotype: One base away lies a much larger clone, so this may be a sequencing read error. The chain uses TRBV20-1 and TRBJ2-5; weak D call: TRBD1 (5 bases). This CDR3 contains 13 residues. CDR1 and CDR2 (germline): DFQATT, SNEGSKA (reference sequence). This CDR3 is CSARRGISETRYF. The CDR3 DNA follows: TGCAGTGCTAGAAGGGGTATCTCAGAGACCCGGTACTTC.

The chain employs TRBV28 and TRBJ2-7; D may correspond to TRBD1 or TRBD2 (5 bases each). Trimming pared 4 bases from V and 5 bases from J, leaving 15 bases between. This CDR3 has 14 residues. Per the germline V gene, CDR1 is MDHEN and CDR2 is SYDVKM. The chain's CDR3 is CASSSPGQGDEQYF. The CDR3 DNA reads as TGTGCCAGCAGTTCCCCGGGGCAGGGAGACGAGCAGTACTTC.

The J gene is TRBJ2-4, the V gene TRBV5-1; 10 positions match TRBD2. Matching the DNA end better, TRBJ2-7 makes the J call doubtful. The CDR3 consists of 17 residues. Germline V lookup: CDR1 SGHRS, CDR2 YFSETQ. CDR3 in DNA: TGCGCCAGCAGCTTGCGATTAGCGGGGGGTCTTAACTACGAGCAGTACTTC. It is translated as CASSLRLAGGLNYEQYF.

The CDR3 nucleotides are TGTGCCAGCAGTGCGGGACTCTGGAACACTGAAGCTTTCTTT. Encoded protein: CASSAGLWNTEAFF. The chain links TRBV6-2 or TRBV6-3 to TRBJ1-1; D perhaps matches TRBD1 (5 bases). Trimming removed 5 bases at V and 1 base at J, with 11 bases between. The germline V gene has CDR1 MNHEY and CDR2 SVGEGT. The CDR3 sequence is 14 residues long.

In this sample, this clonotype turned up a few times. This sequence joins TRBV4-3 and TRBJ1-6; D call uncertain. The CDR3 is 15 residues long. In germline, CDR1 is LGHNA, CDR2 YSLEER. V lost 0 bases, J lost 6 bases, and 9 bases lay in between. CDR3 in amino acids: CASSQETLFNSPLHF. The CDR3 DNA is TGCGCCAGCAGCCAAGAAACCCTTTTTAATTCACCCCTCCACTTT.

As to this clonotype: Possible read error: a much larger clone is one base away. The V and J genes are TRBV29-1 and TRBJ2-1; the match to TRBD2 covers 9 bases. The V segment lost 4 bases and the J segment 9 bases; nucleotides outside the gene matches: 10. This CDR3 region has 14 residues. Germline V gene lookup returns CDR1 SQVTM and CDR2 ANQGSEA. The CDR3 sequence: CSVGRGSGGSEQFF. CDR3 coding DNA: TGCAGCGTTGGGAGAGGTAGCGGGGGCAGTGAGCAGTTCTTC.

This clonotype was counted only a few times. The chain joins TRBV5-1 to TRBJ1-1; D call uncertain. V was shortened by 0 bases and J by 3 bases, with 12 bases between the two germline ends. CDR1 is SGHRS and CDR2 is YFSETQ in the germline V gene. The CDR3 consists of 15 residues. The CDR3 region has the DNA TGCGCCAGCAGCTTGGACATCGGGTTGTACACTGAAGCTTTCTTT. Protein: CASSLDIGLYTEAFF.

This clonotype has more than one count but fewer than ten. The rearrangement links TRBV6-5 to TRBJ2-6, with no clear D. Germline loops: CDR1 MNHEY, CDR2 SVGAGI. V was pared by 2 bases and J by 1 base, with 6 bases between. The CDR3 is 15 residues long. DNA for the CDR3: TGTGCCAGCAGTTACGAAGGATCTGGGGCCAACGTCCTGACTTTC. Translated: CASSYEGSGANVLTF.